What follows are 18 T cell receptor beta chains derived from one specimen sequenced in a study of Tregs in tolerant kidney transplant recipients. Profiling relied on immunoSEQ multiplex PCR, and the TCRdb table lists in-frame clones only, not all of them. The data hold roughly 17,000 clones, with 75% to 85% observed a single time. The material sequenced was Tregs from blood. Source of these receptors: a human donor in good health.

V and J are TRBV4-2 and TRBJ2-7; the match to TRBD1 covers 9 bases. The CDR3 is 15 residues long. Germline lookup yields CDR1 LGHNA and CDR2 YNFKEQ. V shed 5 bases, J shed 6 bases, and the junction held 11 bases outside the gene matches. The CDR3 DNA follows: TGTGCCAGCAGCGTACCGGGACAGGGAGTTGGCGAGCAGTACTTC. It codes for CASSVPGQGVGEQYF.

Here the CDR3 reads CAWGRRVTEAFF. Here the CDR3 DNA reads TGTGCCTGGGGGCGACGGGTCACTGAAGCTTTCTTT. The chain has TRBV30 and TRBJ1-1; D not certain. The CDR3 is 12 residues long. V lost 5 bases and J lost 4, with 11 bases in between. Germline V CDR1 and CDR2: GTSNPN, SVGIG (reference sequence).

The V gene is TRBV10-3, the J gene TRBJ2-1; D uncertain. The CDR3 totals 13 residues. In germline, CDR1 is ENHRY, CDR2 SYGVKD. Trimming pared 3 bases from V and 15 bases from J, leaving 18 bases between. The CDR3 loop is CAISDTGVILRFF. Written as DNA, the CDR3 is TGTGCCATCAGTGATACTGGGGTAATCTTGAGGTTCTTC.

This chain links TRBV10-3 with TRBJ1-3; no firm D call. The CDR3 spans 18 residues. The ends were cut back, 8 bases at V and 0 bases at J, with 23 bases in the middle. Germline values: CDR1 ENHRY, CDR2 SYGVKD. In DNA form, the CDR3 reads TGTGCCATCTCGTCATGGGGTGGAGGTGCGCACTCTGGAAACACCATATATTTT. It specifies CAISSWGGGAHSGNTIYF.

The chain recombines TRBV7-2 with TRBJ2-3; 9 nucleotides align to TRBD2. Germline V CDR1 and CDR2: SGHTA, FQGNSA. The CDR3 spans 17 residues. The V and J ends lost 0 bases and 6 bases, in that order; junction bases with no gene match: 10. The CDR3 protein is CASSLAKALAGMDTQYF. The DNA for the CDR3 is TGTGCCAGCAGCTTAGCGAAGGCACTAGCGGGTATGGATACGCAGTATTTT.

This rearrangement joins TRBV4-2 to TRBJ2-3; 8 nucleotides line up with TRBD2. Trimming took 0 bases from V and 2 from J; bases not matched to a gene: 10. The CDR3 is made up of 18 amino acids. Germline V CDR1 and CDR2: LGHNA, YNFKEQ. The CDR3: CASSQDRLAGALTDTQYF. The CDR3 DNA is TGTGCCAGCAGCCAAGATCGTCTAGCGGGCGCTCTCACAGATACGCAGTATTTT.

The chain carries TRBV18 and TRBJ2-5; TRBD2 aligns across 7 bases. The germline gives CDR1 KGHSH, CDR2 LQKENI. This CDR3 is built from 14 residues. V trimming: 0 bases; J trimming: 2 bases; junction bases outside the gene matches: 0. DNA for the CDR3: TGTGCCAGCTCACCACCGGGACTACAAGAGACCCAGTACTTC. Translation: CASSPPGLQETQYF.

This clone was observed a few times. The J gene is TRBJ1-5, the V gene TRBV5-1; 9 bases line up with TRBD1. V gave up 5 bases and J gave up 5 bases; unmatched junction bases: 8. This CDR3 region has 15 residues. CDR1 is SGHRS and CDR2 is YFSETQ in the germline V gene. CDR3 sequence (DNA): TGCGCCAGCAGACTTACAGGGGGCGTCGATCAGCCCCAGCATTTT. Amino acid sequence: CASRLTGGVDQPQHF. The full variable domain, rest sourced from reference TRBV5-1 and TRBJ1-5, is KAGVTQTPRYLIKTRGQQVTLSCSPISGHRSVSWYQQTPGQGLQFLFEYFSETQRNKGNFPGRFSGRQFSNSRSEMNVSTLELGDSALYLCASRLTGGVDQPQHFGDGTRLSIL.

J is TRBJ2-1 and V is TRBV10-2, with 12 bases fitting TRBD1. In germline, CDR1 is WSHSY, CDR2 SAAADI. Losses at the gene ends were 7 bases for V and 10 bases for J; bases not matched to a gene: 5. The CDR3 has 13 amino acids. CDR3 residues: CASKGQGALEQFF. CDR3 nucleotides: TGCGCCAGCAAGGGACAGGGGGCGTTGGAGCAGTTCTTC.

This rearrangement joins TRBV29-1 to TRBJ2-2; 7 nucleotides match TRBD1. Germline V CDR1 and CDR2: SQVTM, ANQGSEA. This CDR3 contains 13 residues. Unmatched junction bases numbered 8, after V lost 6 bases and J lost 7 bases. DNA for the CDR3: TGCAGCGTGAAAGACAGGGTCGACGGGGAGCTGTTTTTT. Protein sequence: CSVKDRVDGELFF.

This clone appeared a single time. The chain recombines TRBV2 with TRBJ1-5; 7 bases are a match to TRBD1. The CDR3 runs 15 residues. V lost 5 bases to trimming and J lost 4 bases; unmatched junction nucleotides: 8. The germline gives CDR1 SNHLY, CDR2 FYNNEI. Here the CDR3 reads CASSSGTVSNQPQHF. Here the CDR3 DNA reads TGTGCCAGCAGTAGCGGGACAGTAAGTAATCAGCCCCAGCATTTT.

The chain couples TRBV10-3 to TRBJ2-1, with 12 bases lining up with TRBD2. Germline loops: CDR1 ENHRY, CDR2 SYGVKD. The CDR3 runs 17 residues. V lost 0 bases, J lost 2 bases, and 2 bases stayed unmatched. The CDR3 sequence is CAISESTSGSAYNEQFF. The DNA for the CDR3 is TGTGCCATCAGTGAGTCGACTAGCGGGAGCGCCTACAATGAGCAGTTCTTC.

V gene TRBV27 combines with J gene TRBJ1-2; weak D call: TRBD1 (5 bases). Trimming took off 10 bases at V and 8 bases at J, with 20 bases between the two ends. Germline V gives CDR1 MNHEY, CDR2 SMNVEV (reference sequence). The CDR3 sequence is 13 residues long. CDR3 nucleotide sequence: TGTGCCACCGCCCAGGCGGGGACGGGGGGCTACACCTTC. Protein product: CATAQAGTGGYTF.

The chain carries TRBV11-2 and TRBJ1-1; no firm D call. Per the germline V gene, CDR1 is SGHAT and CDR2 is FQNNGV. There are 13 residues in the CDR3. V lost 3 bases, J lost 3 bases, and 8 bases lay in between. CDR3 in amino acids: CASSFQVYTEAFF. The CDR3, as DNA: TGTGCCAGCAGCTTTCAGGTCTACACTGAAGCTTTCTTT.

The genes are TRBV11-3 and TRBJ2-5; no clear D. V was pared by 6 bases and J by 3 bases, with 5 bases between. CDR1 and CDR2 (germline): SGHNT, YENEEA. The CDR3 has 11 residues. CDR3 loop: CASRAEETQYF. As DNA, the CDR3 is TGTGCCAGCAGGGCCGAAGAGACCCAGTACTTC. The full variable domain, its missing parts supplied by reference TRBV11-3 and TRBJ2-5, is EAGVVQSPRYKIIEKKQPVAFWCNPISGHNTLYWYLQNLGQGPELLIRYENEEAVDDSQLPKDRFSAERLKGVDSTLKIQPAELGDSAVYLCASRAEETQYFGPGTRLLVL.

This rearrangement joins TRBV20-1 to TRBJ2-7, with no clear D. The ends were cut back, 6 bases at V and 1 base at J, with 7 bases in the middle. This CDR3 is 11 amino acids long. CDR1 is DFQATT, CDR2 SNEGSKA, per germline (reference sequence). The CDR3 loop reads CSAEVSYEQYF. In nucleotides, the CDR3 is TGCAGTGCGGAAGTTTCCTACGAGCAGTACTTC.

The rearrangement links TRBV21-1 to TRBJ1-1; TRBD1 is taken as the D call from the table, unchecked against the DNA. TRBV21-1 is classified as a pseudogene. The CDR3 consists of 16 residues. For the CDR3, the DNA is TGTGCCAGCAGCAAAGAGGGCAGGGGCCCGAACACTGAAGCTTTCTTT. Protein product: CASSKEGRGPNTEAFF.

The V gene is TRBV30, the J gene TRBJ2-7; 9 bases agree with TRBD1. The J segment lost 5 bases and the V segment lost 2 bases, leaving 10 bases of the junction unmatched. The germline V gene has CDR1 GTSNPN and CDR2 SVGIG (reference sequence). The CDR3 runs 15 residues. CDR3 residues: CAWSRTGTGSHEQYF. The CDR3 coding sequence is TGTGCCTGGAGTCGGACCGGGACAGGGTCCCACGAGCAGTACTTC. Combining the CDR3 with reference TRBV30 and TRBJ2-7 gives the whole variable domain SQTIHQWPATLVQPVGSPLSLECTVEGTSNPNLYWYRQAAGRGLQLLFYSVGIGQISSEVPQNLSASRPQDRQFILSSKKLLLSDSGFYLCAWSRTGTGSHEQYFGPGTRLTVT.